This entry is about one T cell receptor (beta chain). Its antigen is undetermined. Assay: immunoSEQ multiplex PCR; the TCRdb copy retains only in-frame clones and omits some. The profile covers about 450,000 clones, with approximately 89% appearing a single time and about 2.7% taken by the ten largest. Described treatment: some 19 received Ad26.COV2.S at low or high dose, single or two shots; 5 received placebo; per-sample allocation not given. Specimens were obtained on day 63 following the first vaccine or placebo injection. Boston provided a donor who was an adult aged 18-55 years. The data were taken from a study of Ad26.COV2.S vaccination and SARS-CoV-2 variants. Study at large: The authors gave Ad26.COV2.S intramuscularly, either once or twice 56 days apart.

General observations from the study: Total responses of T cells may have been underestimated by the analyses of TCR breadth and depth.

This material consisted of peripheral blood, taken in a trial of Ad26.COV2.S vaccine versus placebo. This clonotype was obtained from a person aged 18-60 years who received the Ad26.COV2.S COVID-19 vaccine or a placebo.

The CDR3 spells CASSDGGSWETQYF. CDR3 coding DNA: TGTGCCAGCAGTGATGGGGGGAGTTGGGAGACCCAGTACTTC. The chain recombines TRBV6-1 with TRBJ2-5; possibly TRBD2 for D (6 bases). Trimming pared 3 bases from V and 5 bases from J, leaving 13 bases between. The germline V gene has CDR1 MNHNS and CDR2 SASEGT. There are 14 residues in the CDR3.